One and the same sample provided the 8 T cell receptor beta chains below, sequenced in a study of blood T cells in healthy people across ages. Then a second PCR, running about 7 to 11 cycles, was carried out with a sample-barcoded 5' primer and a J-beta primer mix. TCRdb reanalysed the 5' RACE reads using MiXCR and keeps one entry per CDR3 protein. The table shows about 670,000 distinct CDR3 sequences, with 52% occurring only once. Sequenced: blood. The receptors were gathered from a woman older than 75 in good health.

This clonotype was observed a few times. This sequence joins TRBV4-2 and TRBJ1-5; possibly TRBD1 for D (6 bases). From germline, CDR1 is LGHNA and CDR2 YNFKEQ. This CDR3 has 15 amino acids. The V and J ends lost 4 bases and 4 bases respectively, with 14 bases between them. CDR3 DNA: TGTGCCAGCAGCCTCGCCACAGGGCAGAATCAGCCCCAGCATTTT. It is translated as CASSLATGQNQPQHF.

V gene TRBV5-1 combines with J gene TRBJ2-5; TRBD2 is a possible D gene (6 bases). Per germline, CDR1 SGHRS and CDR2 YFSETQ. V was cut by 4 bases and J by 2 bases, with 18 bases left in between. The CDR3 sequence is 16 residues long. CDR3 residues: CASSPSRRGAQETQYF. The CDR3 DNA follows: TGCGCCAGCAGCCCCTCCCGGCGGGGAGCACAAGAGACCCAGTACTTC.

In its sample, this clonotype was seen once. The CDR3 coding sequence is TGCGCCAGCAGCGGGACAGGCATTATCTCCTACGAGCAGTACTTC. Amino acids: CASSGTGIISYEQYF. The rearrangement joins TRBV5-1 to TRBJ2-7, with TRBD1 matching 8 bases. With V trimmed by 4 bases and J by 0 bases, 6 bases remained unmatched. Germline-derived CDR1 and CDR2 are SGHRS and YFSETQ. The CDR3 is 15 amino acids.

This clonotype came up once. The chain links TRBV25-1 to TRBJ2-7, with 7 positions matching TRBD1. The CDR3 length is 13 residues. V was clipped by 4 bases and J by 6 bases; unmatched bases: 6. The germline V gene encodes CDR1 MGHDK and CDR2 SYGVNS. The CDR3 DNA is TGTGCCAGCAGTGTAGGGGGCACAAGCGAGCAGTACTTC. Protein product: CASSVGGTSEQYF.

As to this clonotype: This may be a read error: a much more frequent sequence differs by one nucleotide. The chain links TRBV28 to TRBJ2-3; D perhaps matches TRBD1 (6 bases). Germline V gene lookup returns CDR1 MDHEN and CDR2 SYDVKM. This CDR3 spans 15 amino acids. The CDR3 bases are TGTGCCTGCAGGGGTTGGACAGCCAGTACAGATACGCAGTATTTT. Residues: CACRGWTASTDTQYF.

Comments on this clonotype: This may come from a read error, since a much larger clone is one base off. The V and J genes are TRBV7-9 and TRBJ2-1, with TRBD2 identical over 10 bases. Per the germline V gene, CDR1 is SEHNR and CDR2 is FQNEAQ (reference sequence). This CDR3 has 17 residues. The CDR3 DNA follows: TGTGCCGGCAGCTCCCTTAGCGGGAGGCGACTTTACAATGAGCAGTTCTTC. Translated: CAGSSLSGRRLYNEQFF.

The CDR3 nucleotides read TGTGCCAGCAGCCGACTTGGGGGTCAGCCCCAGCATTTT. It is translated as CASSRLGGQPQHF. The chain links TRBV27 to TRBJ1-5, with D tentatively TRBD1 (5 bases). The CDR3 runs 13 residues. V was pared by 6 bases and J by 6 bases, with 12 bases between. The germline gives CDR1 MNHEY, CDR2 SMNVEV (reference sequence).

The gene calls are TRBV20-1 and TRBJ2-1; D is ambiguous. The J call could be wrong; TRBJ2-7 is a better fit for the DNA end. The CDR3 is 16 amino acids. CDR1 is DFQATT and CDR2 is SNEGSKA in the germline V gene (reference sequence). CDR3: CSASYGLLGGNNEQYF. For the CDR3, the DNA is TGCAGTGCTAGTTATGGGCTCTTGGGTGGTAACAATGAGCAGTACTTC.